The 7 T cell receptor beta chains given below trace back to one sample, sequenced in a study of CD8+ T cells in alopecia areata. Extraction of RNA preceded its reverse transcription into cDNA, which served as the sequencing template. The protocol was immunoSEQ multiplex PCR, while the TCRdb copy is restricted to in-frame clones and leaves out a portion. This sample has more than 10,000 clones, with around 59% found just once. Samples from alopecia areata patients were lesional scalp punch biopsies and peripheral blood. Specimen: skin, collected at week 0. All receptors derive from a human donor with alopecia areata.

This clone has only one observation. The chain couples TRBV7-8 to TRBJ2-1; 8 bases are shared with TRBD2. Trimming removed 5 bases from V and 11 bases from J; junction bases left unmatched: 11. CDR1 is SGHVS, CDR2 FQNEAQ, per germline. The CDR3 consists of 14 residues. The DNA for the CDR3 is TGTGCCAGCAGCCCCCTGGCCAGCGGGAGCCAGCAGTTCTTC. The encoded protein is CASSPLASGSQQFF.

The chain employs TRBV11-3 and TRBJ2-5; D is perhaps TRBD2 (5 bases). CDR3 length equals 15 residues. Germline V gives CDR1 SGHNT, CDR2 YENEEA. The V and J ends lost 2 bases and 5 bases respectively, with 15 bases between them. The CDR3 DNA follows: TGTGCCAGCAGCTTAATGGCGGGCGAAACGGAGACCCAGTACTTC. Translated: CASSLMAGETETQYF.

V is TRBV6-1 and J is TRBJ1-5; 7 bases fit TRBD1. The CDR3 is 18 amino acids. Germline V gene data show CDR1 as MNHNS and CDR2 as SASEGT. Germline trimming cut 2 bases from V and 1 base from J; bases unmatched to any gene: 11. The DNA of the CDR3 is TGTGCCAGCAGTGAAAGGCCCCCGGACAGGTTGAGCAATCAGCCCCAGCATTTT. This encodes CASSERPPDRLSNQPQHF.

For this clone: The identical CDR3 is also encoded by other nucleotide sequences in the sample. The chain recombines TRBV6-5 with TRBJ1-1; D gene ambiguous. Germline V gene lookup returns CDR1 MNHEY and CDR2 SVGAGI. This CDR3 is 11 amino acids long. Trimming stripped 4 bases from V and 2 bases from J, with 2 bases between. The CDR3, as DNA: TGTGCCAGCAGTTCTAACACTGAAGCTTTCTTT. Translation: CASSSNTEAFF.

CDR3 region: CASSLGPGANYGYTF. The CDR3 bases are TGTGCCAGCAGCCTGGGACCGGGGGCTAACTATGGCTACACCTTC. The chain is built from TRBV7-8 and TRBJ1-2; TRBD1 is a possible D gene (5 bases). V shed 5 bases and J shed 0 bases, with 13 bases lying between them. The germline CDR1 and CDR2 sequences are SGHVS and FQNEAQ. The CDR3 contains 15 residues.

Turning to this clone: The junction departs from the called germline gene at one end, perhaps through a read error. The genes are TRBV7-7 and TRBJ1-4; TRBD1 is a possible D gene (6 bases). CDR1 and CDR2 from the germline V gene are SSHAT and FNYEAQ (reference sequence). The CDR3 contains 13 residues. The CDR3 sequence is CASSLVRAGELFF. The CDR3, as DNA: TGTGCTAGCAGCTTAGTCCGGGCAGGGGAACTGTTTTTT. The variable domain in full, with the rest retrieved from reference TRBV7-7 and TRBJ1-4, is GAGVSQSPRYKVTKRGQDVTLRCDPISSHATLYWYQQALGQGPEFLTYFNYEAQPDKSGLPSDRFSAERPEGSISTLTIQRTEQRDSAMYRCASSLVRAGELFFGSGTQLSVL.

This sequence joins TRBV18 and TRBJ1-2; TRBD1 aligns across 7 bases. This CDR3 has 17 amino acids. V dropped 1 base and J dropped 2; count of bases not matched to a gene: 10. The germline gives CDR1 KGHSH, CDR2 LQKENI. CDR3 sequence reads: CASSPQSKGQENYGYTF. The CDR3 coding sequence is TGTGCCAGCTCACCACAATCAAAAGGACAGGAAAACTATGGCTACACCTTC.